A single sample gave rise to the 7 T cell receptor beta chains below, sequenced in a study of cytomegalovirus exposure and HLA in healthy donors (dated by TCRdb to the late 2010s). The library came from the immunoSEQ multiplex PCR assay. The multiplex PCR relied on a mix of 60 forward primers for TCR Vbeta segments and 13 reverse primers for TCR Jbeta segments. TCRdb retrieved this table from immuneACCESS and kept in-frame rearrangements only. Not all clones are present; in checked studies, unresolved V genes account for under half, and no reason is known for the remainder. The table of this sample itemizes under 35,000 clones. Approximately 0.7% of the sample goes to the ten largest clones. The material sequenced was PBMCs. The receptor set was obtained from a man under 40 in good health and CMV-seronegative.

The chain combines TRBV28 with TRBJ1-4; no clear D gene. V shed 5 bases and J shed 8 bases, with 9 bases lying between them. This CDR3 contains 12 residues. The germline V gene has CDR1 MDHEN and CDR2 SYDVKM. In DNA, the CDR3 is TGTGCCAGCAGTCCACAACAAGAAAAACTGTTTTTT. Translating gives CASSPQQEKLFF.

The chain couples TRBV19 to TRBJ2-7, with 9 nucleotides matching TRBD1. This CDR3 has 15 residues. CDR1 is LNHDA, CDR2 SQIVND, per germline (reference sequence). Trimming at V came to 6 bases and at J to 0 bases, leaving 6 bases not matched to a gene. The CDR3 bases are TGTGCCAGTAGCAGGACAGGGGTGAGCTCCTACGAGCAGTACTTC. Amino acid sequence: CASSRTGVSSYEQYF. Full variable domain (rest looked up from reference TRBV19 and TRBJ2-7): DGGITQSPKYLFRKEGQNVTLSCEQNLNHDAMYWYRQDPGQGLRLIYYSQIVNDFQKGDIAEGYSVSREKKESFPLTVTSAQKNPTAFYLCASSRTGVSSYEQYFGPGTRLTVT.

V is TRBV2 and J is TRBJ2-7; TRBD1 aligns across 10 bases. The CDR3 runs 15 residues. Germline loops: CDR1 SNHLY, CDR2 FYNNEI. J gave up 5 bases and V 4 bases, and 8 bases lay outside the gene matches. The CDR3 DNA is TGTGCCAGCAGTGCGGGGACAGGGGAGGGCAACGAGCAGTACTTC. Translation: CASSAGTGEGNEQYF.

This rearrangement joins TRBV27 to TRBJ2-2; D gene uncertain. Germline assignment: CDR1 MNHEY and CDR2 SMNVEV (reference sequence). V lost 4 bases to trimming and J lost 1 base, with 10 bases between them. The CDR3 sequence is 15 residues long. CDR3 region: CASSSSVRNTGELFF. The CDR3 nucleotides read TGTGCCAGCAGTTCTTCCGTGCGGAACACCGGGGAGCTGTTTTTT.

V gene TRBV29-1 combines with J gene TRBJ2-5, with TRBD1 identical over 11 bases. The CDR3 length is 13 residues. The germline CDR1 and CDR2 sequences are SQVTM and ANQGSEA. J lost 1 base, V lost 7 bases, and 2 bases had no gene match. CDR3 coding DNA: TGCAGCGCTGGACAGGGGGCCCAAGAGACCCAGTACTTC. This translates into CSAGQGAQETQYF.

The rearrangement joins TRBV5-1 to TRBJ1-6; 7 bases line up with TRBD1. V trimming: 3 bases; J trimming: 8 bases; junction bases outside the gene matches: 8. Germline V CDR1 and CDR2: SGHRS, YFSETQ. The CDR3 runs 15 residues. The CDR3 is CASSSRTGGDSPLHF. CDR3 DNA: TGCGCCAGCAGCTCCCGGACAGGCGGGGATTCACCCCTCCACTTT.

CDR3 residues: CASSIFGTENTEAFF. Here the CDR3 DNA reads TGTGCCAGTAGTATTTTCGGGACAGAGAACACTGAAGCTTTCTTT. J is TRBJ1-1 and V is TRBV19; 7 positions agree with TRBD1. The V segment lost 3 bases and the J segment 1 base; nucleotides outside the gene matches: 5. Germline assignment: CDR1 LNHDA and CDR2 SQIVND (reference sequence). This CDR3 spans 15 amino acids.